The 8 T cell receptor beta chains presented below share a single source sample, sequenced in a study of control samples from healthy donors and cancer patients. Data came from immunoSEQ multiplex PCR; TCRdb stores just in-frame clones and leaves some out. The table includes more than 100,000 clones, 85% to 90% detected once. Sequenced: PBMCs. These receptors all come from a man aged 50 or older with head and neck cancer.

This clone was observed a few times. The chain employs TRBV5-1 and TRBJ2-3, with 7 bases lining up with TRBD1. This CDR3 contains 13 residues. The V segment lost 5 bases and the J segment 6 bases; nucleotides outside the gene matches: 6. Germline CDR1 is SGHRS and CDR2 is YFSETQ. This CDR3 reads CASSFDRVDTQYF. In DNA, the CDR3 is TGCGCCAGCAGTTTCGACAGGGTGGATACGCAGTATTTT.

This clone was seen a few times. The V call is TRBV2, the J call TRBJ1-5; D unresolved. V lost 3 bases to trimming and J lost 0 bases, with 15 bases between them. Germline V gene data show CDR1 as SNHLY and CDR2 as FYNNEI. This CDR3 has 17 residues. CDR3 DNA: TGTGCCAGCAGTGAGGATCCACCGTGGGGTAGCAATCAGCCCCAGCATTTT. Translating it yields CASSEDPPWGSNQPQHF. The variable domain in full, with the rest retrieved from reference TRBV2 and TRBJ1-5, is EPEVTQTPSHQVTQMGQEVILRCVPISNHLYFYWYRQILGQKVEFLVSFYNNEISEKSEIFDDQFSVERPDGSNFTLKIRSTKLEDSAMYFCASSEDPPWGSNQPQHFGDGTRLSIL.

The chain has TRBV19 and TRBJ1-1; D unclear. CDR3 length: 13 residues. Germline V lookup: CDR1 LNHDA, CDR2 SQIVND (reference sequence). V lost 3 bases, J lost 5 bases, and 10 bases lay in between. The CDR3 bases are TGTGCCAGTAGTATTATATCCCGAACTGAAGCTTTCTTT. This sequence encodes CASSIISRTEAFF.

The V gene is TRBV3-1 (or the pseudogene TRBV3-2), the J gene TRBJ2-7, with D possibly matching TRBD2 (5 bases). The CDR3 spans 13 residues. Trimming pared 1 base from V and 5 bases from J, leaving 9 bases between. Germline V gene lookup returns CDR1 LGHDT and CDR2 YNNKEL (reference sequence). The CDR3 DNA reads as TGTGCCAGCAGCCAAGTGATAGCGAACGAGCAGTACTTC. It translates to CASSQVIANEQYF.

The CDR3 nucleotides read TGTGCCAGTAGTATCGGAGGCTACAATGAGCAGTTCTTC. This sequence encodes CASSIGGYNEQFF. The chain combines TRBV19 with TRBJ2-1; D might be TRBD2 (5 bases). Trimming left V 3 bases short and J 3 bases short, with 6 bases between. The germline gives CDR1 LNHDA, CDR2 SQIVND (reference sequence). CDR3 length equals 13 residues. The full variable domain, with the rest looked up from reference TRBV19 and TRBJ2-1, is DGGITQSPKYLFRKEGQNVTLSCEQNLNHDAMYWYRQDPGQGLRLIYYSQIVNDFQKGDIAEGYSVSREKKESFPLTVTSAQKNPTAFYLCASSIGGYNEQFFGPGTRLTVL.

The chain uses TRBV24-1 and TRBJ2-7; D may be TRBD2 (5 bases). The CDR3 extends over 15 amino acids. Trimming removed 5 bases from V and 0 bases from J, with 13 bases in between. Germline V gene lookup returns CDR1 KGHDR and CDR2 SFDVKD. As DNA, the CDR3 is TGTGCCACCAGTGCCAATGGACTCGCCTCCTACGAGCAGTACTTC. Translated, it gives CATSANGLASYEQYF.

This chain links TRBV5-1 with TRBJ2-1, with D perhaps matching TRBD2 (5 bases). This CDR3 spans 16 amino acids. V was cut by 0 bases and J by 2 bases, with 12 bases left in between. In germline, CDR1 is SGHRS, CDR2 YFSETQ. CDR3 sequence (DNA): TGCGCCAGCAGCTTGGGTGTGGGAGTCCCCTACAATGAGCAGTTCTTC. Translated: CASSLGVGVPYNEQFF. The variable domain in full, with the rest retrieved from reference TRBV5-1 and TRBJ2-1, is KAGVTQTPRYLIKTRGQQVTLSCSPISGHRSVSWYQQTPGQGLQFLFEYFSETQRNKGNFPGRFSGRQFSNSRSEMNVSTLELGDSALYLCASSLGVGVPYNEQFFGPGTRLTVL.

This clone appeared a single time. This CDR3 reads CASSSRGSNEQFF. The CDR3 coding sequence is TGTGCCAGCAGCTCCCGAGGGAGCAATGAGCAGTTCTTC. The chain carries TRBV2 and TRBJ2-1, with D possibly matching TRBD2 (5 bases). V gave up 6 bases and J gave up 6 bases, with 12 bases separating them. Germline lookup yields CDR1 SNHLY and CDR2 FYNNEI. The CDR3 covers 13 residues.